This T cell receptor beta chain was recorded in a study of beta chain features in type 1 diabetes. Study results and caveats: The naive, central memory and Treg TCRB repertoires looked more alike in patients than they did in healthy donors.

Sampling consisted of one heparinised blood draw per donor, averaging around 100 mL. Over 95% purity was reached by all sorted populations. With V trimmed by 1 base and J by 2 bases, 10 bases remained unmatched. Germline V lookup: CDR1 MNHNS, CDR2 SASEGT. CDR3 length equals 17 residues. Expressed TCRB transcripts got sequenced, as all isolated RNA was reverse transcribed. Only in-frame clones appear in the TCRdb table, and some are missing; sequencing was by immunoSEQ multiplex PCR. The sample lists about 140,000 clones, 9.7% seen once, with about 0.6% in the top ten. Worth noting for this clone: Its specificity is not known.

Input material: central memory CD4+ T cells from blood. The chain is built from TRBV6-1 and TRBJ2-7; 8 bases align to TRBD1. The TCR was taken from a woman in her thirties or forties in good health. Here the CDR3 DNA reads TGTGCCAGCAGTGAAGATGGCGGCGGGACAGGAGCCTACGAGCAGTACTTC. Its translation: CASSEDGGGTGAYEQYF.